This is a list of T cell receptor beta chains from one sample in a study of T-cell memory formation after mild COVID-19. In TCRdb, the 5' RACE reads were re-called with MiXCR into one record per CDR3 protein. Among more than 150,000 distinct CDR3 sequences listed, 15% to 20% were seen once. The sequenced sample consisted of PBMCs or a T cell subset sorted from them (not recorded which). These receptor sequences come from a man in his late teens or twenties who had mild COVID-19 (a few samples of this study predate the infection). Cell type and time point are not known. CDR3s leave out the opening cysteine and the closing phenylalanine or tryptophan. Fields, in order: clone size, V gene, J gene, CDR3 protein. Not every row has a clone size; where given, it reads once, few, many or a size class.

clone size: -
V gene: TRBV4-1
J gene: TRBJ2-5
CDR3 protein: ASSQEGAGLGVETQY

clone size: few
V gene: TRBV7-2
J gene: TRBJ2-3
CDR3 protein: ASSPWPSTDTQY

clone size: -
V gene: TRBV7-2
J gene: TRBJ1-2
CDR3 protein: ASSLTDVYGYT

clone size: -
V gene: TRBV7-8
J gene: TRBJ2-1
CDR3 protein: ASSLAPLDYYNEQF

clone size: few
V gene: TRBV20-1
J gene: TRBJ1-5
CDR3 protein: SASLDAEQPQH

clone size: -
V gene: TRBV23-1
J gene: TRBJ1-1
CDR3 protein: ASSHTGTEAF

clone size: few
V gene: TRBV5-6
J gene: TRBJ1-5
CDR3 protein: ASSLGGRGGNQPQH

clone size: few
V gene: TRBV9
J gene: TRBJ2-7
CDR3 protein: ASSPFRGASSYEQY

clone size: -
V gene: TRBV29-1
J gene: TRBJ1-2
CDR3 protein: SVDAFPREYGYT

clone size: -
V gene: TRBV12-3/TRBV12-4
J gene: TRBJ1-6
CDR3 protein: ASSQDRTVNSPLH

clone size: many
V gene: TRBV7-2
J gene: TRBJ2-7
CDR3 protein: ASSSFGGSPLYEQY

clone size: many
V gene: TRBV24-1
J gene: TRBJ2-2
CDR3 protein: ATEGENTGELF

clone size: -
V gene: TRBV5-1
J gene: TRBJ2-1
CDR3 protein: ASSWSGGDEQF

clone size: -
V gene: TRBV4-1
J gene: TRBJ1-2
CDR3 protein: ASSQGFPLGTNYGYT

clone size: -
V gene: TRBV5-1
J gene: TRBJ1-4
CDR3 protein: ASSRGQPATNEKLF

clone size: few
V gene: TRBV5-4
J gene: TRBJ1-1
CDR3 protein: ASSTGEPMNTEAF

clone size: -
V gene: TRBV20-1
J gene: TRBJ1-1
CDR3 protein: SAKLGGGTEAF

clone size: few
V gene: TRBV4-1
J gene: TRBJ1-2
CDR3 protein: ASSQDARGLALFGYT

clone size: -
V gene: TRBV6-5
J gene: TRBJ1-2
CDR3 protein: ASRPGSGNGYT

clone size: few
V gene: TRBV18
J gene: TRBJ2-5
CDR3 protein: ASSPGRGEIQETQY

clone size: many
V gene: TRBV29-1
J gene: TRBJ2-5
CDR3 protein: SALRPGETQY

clone size: -
V gene: TRBV29-1
J gene: TRBJ2-3
CDR3 protein: SVGVNRGITDTQY

clone size: -
V gene: TRBV4-1
J gene: TRBJ2-5
CDR3 protein: ASSQAGSGGARETQY